The entry below describes one TCR beta chain. TCRdb's copy holds only in-frame clones and misses some; the assay was immunoSEQ multiplex PCR. The sample lists about 84,000 clones; around nine tenths were seen once. These data originate in a study of OX40 agonist ivuxolimab in advanced cancers. This CDR3 contains 15 residues. The germline V and J ends were trimmed by 2 bases and 9 bases, with 14 bases remaining between them. Per germline, CDR1 MNHNS and CDR2 SASEGT. This clonotype was obtained from an adult with an advanced solid tumor such as melanoma, head and neck, liver or kidney cancer. The sample in question was CD4+ or CD8+ T cells sorted from blood, obtained in a trial of the OX40 agonist ivuxolimab. The V and J genes are TRBV6-1 and TRBJ1-6, with D perhaps matching TRBD1 (6 bases). Here the CDR3 DNA reads TGTGCCAGCAGTGAATTGGGCAGGGGCGTTTCACCCCTCCACTTT. It yields the protein CASSELGRGVSPLHF.